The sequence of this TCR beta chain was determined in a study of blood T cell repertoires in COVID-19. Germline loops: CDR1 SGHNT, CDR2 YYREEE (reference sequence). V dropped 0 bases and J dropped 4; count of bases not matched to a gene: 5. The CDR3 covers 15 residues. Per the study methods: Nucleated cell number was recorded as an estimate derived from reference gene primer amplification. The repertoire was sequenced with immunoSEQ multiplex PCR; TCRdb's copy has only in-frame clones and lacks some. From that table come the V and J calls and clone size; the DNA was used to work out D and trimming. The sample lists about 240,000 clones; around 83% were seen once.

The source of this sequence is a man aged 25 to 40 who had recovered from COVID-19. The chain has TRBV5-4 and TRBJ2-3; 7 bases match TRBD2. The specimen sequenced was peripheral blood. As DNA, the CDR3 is TGTGCCAGCAGCTTGGGGGCGGGGGAGGCAGATACGCAGTATTTT. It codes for CASSLGAGEADTQYF.